This T cell receptor beta chain is from a study of shared clonotypes between healthy human individuals. Study findings and constraints: Estimated richness values were generally larger in naive subsets than in memory subsets.

Genomic DNA of every subset was divided equally among multiple immunoSEQ plates. Repertoires were generated with immunoSEQ multiplex PCR, while TCRdb's copy carries only in-frame clones and drops some. The sample carries about 2.1 million clones, about 93% recorded once. Cells designated naive CD8 were CD45RO-negative and were positively selected for CCR7, with terminally differentiated effector memory CD45RA+ cells excluded. Germline CDR1 reads DFQATT; CDR2 reads SNEGSKA (reference sequence). The V end lost 3 bases, the J end lost 7 bases, and 7 bases lay between the germline ends. This CDR3 region has 11 residues. As concerns this clone: The target antigen is unknown.

The chain couples TRBV20-1 to TRBJ2-1; D possibly corresponds to TRBD1 (5 bases). The receptor was isolated from a man between 18 and 29 years old in good health. Some clones in this sample may be carry-over from other donors' samples. The sequencing sample was made of naive CD8+ T cells from PBMCs. CDR3 DNA sequence: TGCAGTGCTAGCCGACAGAATGAGCAGTTCTTC. Translating gives CSASRQNEQFF.